This T cell receptor beta chain was identified in a study of CD8 T cells in Susac syndrome. Study outcomes and limitations: The relatively small number of individuals in the TCR sequencing and HLA analysis was acknowledged by the study.

CD8+ and CD4+ blood T cells underwent TCR beta sequencing. Relapsing-remitting disease, either stable or active, was present in the multiple sclerosis controls, who were treatment-naive patients. A quantity of roughly 0.5 to 1 ug RNA underwent reverse transcription using random hexamers. An immunoSEQ multiplex PCR generated amplified TCR beta CDR3 products spanning 54 Vbeta and 13 Jbeta. TCRdb passed the immunoSEQ multiplex PCR reads through MiXCR, listing each CDR3 protein once. The profile shows about 300,000 distinct CDR3 sequences, 75% to 85% of them singletons. This clonotype was seen only once. Its antigen remains unknown. CDR1 and CDR2 (germline): MNHEY, SVGEGT. This CDR3 comprises 17 residues. V dropped 2 bases and J dropped 2 bases, with 15 bases sitting between them.

This chain links TRBV6-2 or TRBV6-3 with TRBJ2-2; a weak D match, TRBD1 (5 bases). The material sequenced was CD8+ T cells from PBMCs. This receptor was taken from a human donor with multiple sclerosis. The CDR3 DNA follows: TGTGCCAGCAGTTACCTCGGCAGGGATGGTAACACCGGGGAGCTGTTTTTT. Protein: CASSYLGRDGNTGELFF.